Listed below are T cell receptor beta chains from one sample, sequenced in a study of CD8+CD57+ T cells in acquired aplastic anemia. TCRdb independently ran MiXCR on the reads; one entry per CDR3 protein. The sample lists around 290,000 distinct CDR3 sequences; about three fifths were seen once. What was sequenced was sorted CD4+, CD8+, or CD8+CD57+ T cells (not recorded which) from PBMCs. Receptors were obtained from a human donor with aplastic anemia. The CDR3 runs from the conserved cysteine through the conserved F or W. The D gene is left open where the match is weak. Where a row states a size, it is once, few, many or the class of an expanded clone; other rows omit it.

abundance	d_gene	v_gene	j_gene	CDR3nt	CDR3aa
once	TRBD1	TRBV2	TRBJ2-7	TGTGCCAGCAGTACGGGACAGGGCTATGAAGAGCAGTACTTC	CASSTGQGYEEQYF
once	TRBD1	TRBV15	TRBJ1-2	TGTGCCACCAGCTCCCGGGACAGGGGATCCTATGGCTACACCTTC	CATSSRDRGSYGYTF
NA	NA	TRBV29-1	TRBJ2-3	TGCAGCGTTGTAGCGGTTAGCACAGATACGCAGTATTTT	CSVVAVSTDTQYF
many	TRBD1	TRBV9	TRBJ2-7	TGTGCCAGCAGCGTAGTAGGGGGCGACGAGCAGTACTTC	CASSVVGGDEQYF
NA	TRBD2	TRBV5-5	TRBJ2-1	TGTGCCAGCAGCTGGTCAGGACTAGCCAATGAGCAGTTCTTC	CASSWSGLANEQFF
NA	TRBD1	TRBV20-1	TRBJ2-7	TGCAGTGCTCTACTCCCAGGCAGGGGGCAATACGAGCAGTACTTC	CSALLPGRGQYEQYF
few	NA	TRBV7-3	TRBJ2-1	TGTGCCAGCAGCTTAAACCCCTCCTTAGGTGAGCAGTTCTTC	CASSLNPSLGEQFF
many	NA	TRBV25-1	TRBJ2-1	TGTGCCAGCAGCCAGGACGGGGGGCCCTACAATGAGCAGTTCTTC	CASSQDGGPYNEQFF
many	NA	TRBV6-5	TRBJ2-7	TGTGCCAGCAGTTATGGGGTGCCGGACGCCTCCTACGAGCAGTACTTC	CASSYGVPDASYEQYF
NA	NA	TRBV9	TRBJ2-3	TGTGCCAGCAGCGTAGGGTTAATAGTGGGGGGAGATACGCAGTATTTT	CASSVGLIVGGDTQYF
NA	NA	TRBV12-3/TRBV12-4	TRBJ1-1	TGTGCCAGCAGGGGAACCGGACTAGCAGCTTTCTTT	CASRGTGLAAFF
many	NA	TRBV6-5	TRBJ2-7	TGTGCCAGCAGTTACTCGGGACTCGAAGGCTACGAGCAGTACTTC	CASSYSGLEGYEQYF
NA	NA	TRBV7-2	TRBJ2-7	TGTGCCAGCAGCTTATCGGATATCTCAAACTACGAGCAGTACTTC	CASSLSDISNYEQYF
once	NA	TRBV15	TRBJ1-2	TGTGCCACCAGCAGAGCACCGTATAAGCCCTCCCCCTATGGCTACACCTTC	CATSRAPYKPSPYGYTF
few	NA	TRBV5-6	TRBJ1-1	TGTGCCAGCAGCCGGGGGGCGGCTCGTAGTGAAGCTTTCTTT	CASSRGAARSEAFF